This passage covers 8 T cell receptor beta chains from one sample sequenced in a study of beta chain features in type 1 diabetes listed by TCRdb under 2018. The protocol used for the library was the immunoSEQ multiplex PCR assay. All of the isolated RNA was reverse transcribed with the High Capacity cDNA Reverse Transcription Kit, so expressed TCRB transcripts were sequenced. Imported from immuneACCESS, the table was reduced by TCRdb to in-frame sequences with V and J called. These copies leave out some clones; in studies compared against another copy, an unresolved V gene accounts for under half, and the cause of the remainder is not known. This sample lists 400,000 to 500,000 clones; over 11% were detected once. Approximately 0.038% of the sample is in the top ten clones. The sample taken for sequencing was naive CD4+ T cells from blood. In light of the paper, this sample's cell subset or site label describes: true naive CD4+ T cells. Receptors originate from a man aged 30 to 39 in good health.

This clone turned up a few times. The chain has TRBV10-3 and TRBJ2-4, with TRBD2 matching 13 bases. After removal of 6 bases from V and 2 bases from J, the junction contained 4 bases not matched to a gene. The length of the CDR3 is 16 residues. Germline CDR1 is ENHRY and CDR2 is SYGVKD. The chain's CDR3 is CAIRGTSGASKNIQYF. CDR3 coding DNA: TGTGCCATCAGGGGGACTAGCGGGGCTTCCAAAAACATTCAGTACTTC.

The V call is TRBV10-3, the J call TRBJ1-4; no definite D call. This CDR3 contains 15 residues. Trimming left V 6 bases short and J 0 bases short, with 11 bases between. Germline V gene lookup returns CDR1 ENHRY and CDR2 SYGVKD. CDR3 bases: TGTGCCATCAGGGGGAGTACCACAACTAATGAAAAACTGTTTTTT. This codes for CAIRGSTTTNEKLFF.

The chain combines TRBV18 with TRBJ2-7; possibly TRBD1 or TRBD2 for D (6 bases each). CDR3 length: 12 amino acids. Germline V gene data show CDR1 as KGHSH and CDR2 as LQKENI. V lost 2 bases and J lost 6, with 8 bases in between. CDR3 DNA sequence: TGTGCCAGCTCACCAGGAGGGGGCGAGCAGTACGTC. Translating gives CASSPGGGEQYV.

V gene TRBV18 combines with J gene TRBJ2-5; either TRBD1 or TRBD2 may fit D (5 bases each). The CDR3 length is 14 residues. Trimming removed 2 bases from V and 2 bases from J, with 9 bases in between. Germline V lookup: CDR1 KGHSH, CDR2 LQKENI. The CDR3 DNA reads TGTGCCAGCTCACCAGGGACGGTTCAAGAGACCCAGTACTTC. Translated: CASSPGTVQETQYF.

This clone was seen more than once but under ten times. V and J are TRBV28 and TRBJ1-5, with TRBD1 matching over 7 bases. J was trimmed by 3 bases and V by 4 bases; bases with no gene match: 6. The germline V gene has CDR1 MDHEN and CDR2 SYDVKM. The CDR3 totals 15 residues. DNA of the CDR3: TGTGCCAGCAGTTCCCCGACAGGGAACAATCAGCCCCAGCATTTT. Protein: CASSSPTGNNQPQHF.

This sequence joins TRBV5-1 and TRBJ1-1, with D possibly TRBD1 on 5 matching bases. The CDR3 loop spans 16 amino acids. V was shortened by 3 bases and J by 7 bases, with 22 bases between the two germline ends. Germline V gene lookup returns CDR1 SGHRS and CDR2 YFSETQ. CDR3 sequence: CASSYPPGPTDNEAFF. CDR3 coding DNA: TGCGCCAGCAGCTATCCCCCGGGACCTACGGATAATGAAGCTTTCTTT.

The chain recombines TRBV2 with TRBJ2-7; no firm D call. Germline CDR1 and CDR2: SNHLY and FYNNEI. Trimming pared 8 bases from V and 4 bases from J, leaving 12 bases between. The CDR3 is 12 residues long. CDR3 sequence (DNA): TGTGCCAGCCAGAGGTGGAGTTACGAGCAGTACGTC. Protein product: CASQRWSYEQYV.

The V call is TRBV6-6, the J call TRBJ2-5; TRBD2 might be the D (6 bases). Trimming stripped 5 bases from V and 2 bases from J, with 15 bases between. The germline V gene encodes CDR1 MNHNY and CDR2 SVGAGI (reference sequence). This CDR3 is built from 15 residues. In nucleotides, the CDR3 is TGTGCCAGCAGTAAAGAGCGGGCGCATCAAGAGACCCAGTACTTC. Its protein is CASSKERAHQETQYF.